The 5 T cell receptor beta chains presented below share a single source sample, sequenced in a study of cytomegalovirus exposure and HLA in healthy donors. Primers: 60 Vbeta forward and 13 Jbeta reverse. Clones were read by immunoSEQ multiplex PCR, and TCRdb kept only the in-frame ones, dropping some. The repertoire includes around 59,000 clones, 80% of them detected once, and roughly 3.5% sits in the top ten. Sequenced: PBMCs. The receptor source for this set is a woman aged 40 to 55 in good health and CMV-seronegative.

The V gene is TRBV11-3, the J gene TRBJ2-3; 12 positions agree with TRBD2. Germline V CDR1 and CDR2: SGHNT, YENEEA. The junction had 4 bases not matched to a gene; V was cut back by 1 base and J by 2 bases. The CDR3 contains 17 residues. CDR3 in amino acids: CASSLVLAGGATDTQYF. For the CDR3, the DNA is TGTGCCAGCAGCTTAGTCCTAGCGGGAGGGGCCACAGATACGCAGTATTTT. The full variable domain, completed using reference TRBV11-3 and TRBJ2-3, is EAGVVQSPRYKIIEKKQPVAFWCNPISGHNTLYWYLQNLGQGPELLIRYENEEAVDDSQLPKDRFSAERLKGVDSTLKIQPAELGDSAVYLCASSLVLAGGATDTQYFGPGTRLTVL.

This clone was seen only a few times. This rearrangement joins TRBV7-2 to TRBJ2-7; D perhaps matches TRBD2 (6 bases). Trimming cost V 5 bases and J 2 bases, with 13 bases left between them. CDR1 and CDR2 from the germline V gene are SGHTA and FQGNSA. This CDR3 spans 14 amino acids. CDR3 DNA sequence: TGTGCCAGCAGCCCGCAGACTAGTACCTACGAGCAGTACTTC. Protein sequence: CASSPQTSTYEQYF.

The chain employs TRBV28 and TRBJ2-7, with TRBD2 identical over 8 bases. The V segment lost 5 bases and the J segment 5 bases; nucleotides outside the gene matches: 11. The CDR3 extends over 15 amino acids. Germline CDR1 is MDHEN and CDR2 is SYDVKM. This chain's CDR3 is CASSGGAAGAHEQYF. The CDR3 DNA sequence: TGTGCCAGCAGTGGGGGGGCAGCGGGAGCTCACGAGCAGTACTTC.

The V call is TRBV5-5, the J call TRBJ1-4; TRBD1 aligns across 11 bases. The trim removed 3 bases at V and 5 bases at J, leaving 3 bases unmatched. The CDR3 has 15 amino acids. The germline CDR1 and CDR2 sequences are SGHKS and YYEKEE (reference sequence). Here the CDR3 DNA reads TGTGCCAGCAGCTCGGGGGACAGGGGGAATGAAAAACTGTTTTTT. As protein: CASSSGDRGNEKLFF.

This chain joins TRBV10-2 and TRBJ2-1; 14 positions agree with TRBD2. The V gene's germline CDR1 is WSHSY and CDR2 SAAADI. The CDR3 is 14 residues long. With V trimmed by 6 bases and J by 7 bases, 2 bases remained unmatched. The CDR3 nucleotides read TGCGCCAGCAGAGGACTAGCGGGAGGAAATGAGCAGTTCTTC. Translating it yields CASRGLAGGNEQFF.